The next 27 T cell receptor beta chains were all read from a single sample in a study of blood T cell repertoires in COVID-19. Repertoires were generated with immunoSEQ multiplex PCR, while TCRdb's copy carries only in-frame clones and drops some. The sample consists of about 300,000 clones, about nine tenths of them appearing once. The sample was PBMCs or T cells enriched from blood (not recorded which). The receptors originated from a woman aged 18-35 years who had recovered from COVID-19.

V usage is TRBV7-2 and J usage is TRBJ2-2, with a possible D match to TRBD1 (6 bases). V shed 6 bases and J shed 2 bases, with 13 bases lying between them. From germline, CDR1 is SGHTA and CDR2 FQGNSA. The CDR3 sequence is 15 residues long. CDR3 loop: CASSDTGINTGELFF. The CDR3 DNA is TGTGCCAGCAGTGATACAGGGATAAACACCGGGGAGCTGTTTTTT.

The gene calls are TRBV4-1 and TRBJ1-2; D perhaps matches TRBD1 (6 bases). Deletions cut 6 bases from V and 3 bases from J, with 14 bases between. Per the germline V gene, CDR1 is MGHRA and CDR2 is YSYEKL. The CDR3 loop spans 14 amino acids. CDR3 amino acids: CASSFRGADYGYTF. CDR3 bases: TGCGCCAGCAGTTTTCGGGGGGCGGACTATGGCTACACCTTC.

The chain couples TRBV7-3 to TRBJ2-7; 7 bases map to TRBD2. The CDR3 loop spans 14 amino acids. Germline V gene data show CDR1 as SGHTA and CDR2 as FQGTGA. Trimming removed 2 bases from V and 5 bases from J; junction bases left unmatched: 6. The CDR3 coding sequence is TGTGCCAGCAGCTTACTACGGGAGGTAAACGAGCAGTACTTC. Protein product: CASSLLREVNEQYF.

The chain combines TRBV7-3 with TRBJ2-3; D unresolved. V was shortened by 3 bases and J by 2 bases, with 9 bases between the two germline ends. CDR3 length: 14 residues. Germline V gene sequence: CDR1 SGHTA, CDR2 FQGTGA. The CDR3 DNA is TGTGCCAGCAGCTTGTACAGTTCCACAGATACGCAGTATTTT. Translating it yields CASSLYSSTDTQYF.

V and J are TRBV30 and TRBJ2-1, with 15 positions matching TRBD2. Unmatched junction bases numbered 4, after V lost 0 bases and J lost 7 bases. Germline CDR1 is GTSNPN and CDR2 is SVGIG (reference sequence). CDR3 size: 16 residues. The CDR3 protein is CAWSVGLAGGQNEQFF. CDR3 in DNA: TGTGCCTGGAGTGTTGGACTAGCGGGGGGGCAGAATGAGCAGTTCTTC.

The chain is built from TRBV3-1 (or the pseudogene TRBV3-2) and TRBJ1-2; tentative D call: TRBD1 (5 bases). V dropped 4 bases and J dropped 5 bases, with 17 bases sitting between them. The germline CDR1 and CDR2 sequences are LGHDT and YNNKEL (reference sequence). This CDR3 spans 15 amino acids. The chain's CDR3 is CASSPGQQSVYGYTF. CDR3 sequence (DNA): TGTGCCAGCAGCCCCGGACAACAGAGCGTTTATGGCTACACCTTC.

The rearrangement uses TRBV15 and TRBJ2-7; 12 nucleotides line up with TRBD2. The junction had 15 bases not matched to a gene; V was cut back by 5 bases and J by 7 bases. Germline lookup yields CDR1 LNHNV and CDR2 YYDKDF (reference sequence). This CDR3 spans 17 amino acids. CDR3 DNA sequence: TGTGCCACCAGCGGCCCCAGCGGGACTAGCGGGCGAGGAGAGCAGTACTTC. Amino acids: CATSGPSGTSGRGEQYF.

The rearrangement joins TRBV19 to TRBJ1-1; a weak D match, TRBD1 (5 bases). Germline loops: CDR1 LNHDA, CDR2 SQIVND (reference sequence). This CDR3 comprises 13 residues. Deletions cut 3 bases from V and 7 bases from J, with 12 bases between. For the CDR3, the DNA is TGTGCCAGTAGTATGGGCAGGACATTTGAAGCTTTCTTT. It codes for CASSMGRTFEAFF.

The chain employs TRBV5-1 and TRBJ2-7, with 9 bases lining up with TRBD2. This CDR3 has 15 residues. CDR1 is SGHRS and CDR2 is YFSETQ in the germline V gene. Trimming took 0 bases from V and 6 from J; bases not matched to a gene: 7. CDR3 in amino acids: CASSLASGRSGEQYF. The CDR3 DNA reads as TGCGCCAGCAGCTTGGCAAGCGGGAGGTCGGGCGAGCAGTACTTC.

The count of this clone is one. This rearrangement joins TRBV14 to TRBJ2-2, with 8 bases matching TRBD2. Germline V lookup: CDR1 SGHDN, CDR2 FVKESK. V was clipped by 0 bases and J by 5 bases; unmatched bases: 2. This CDR3 is 15 amino acids long. Written as DNA, the CDR3 is TGTGCCAGCAGCCAAGAACTAGCGGATACCGGGGAGCTGTTTTTT. Protein: CASSQELADTGELFF.

The chain carries TRBV13 and TRBJ1-2; possibly TRBD1 for D (5 bases). V lost 2 bases to trimming and J lost 8 bases, with 9 bases between them. The germline V gene has CDR1 PRHDT and CDR2 FYEKMQ (reference sequence). The length of the CDR3 is 12 residues. The CDR3 is CASSLPPGGYTF. The CDR3 nucleotides are TGTGCCAGCAGCTTACCACCAGGGGGCTACACCTTC. Based on the CDR3 plus reference TRBV13 and TRBJ1-2, the full variable domain is AAGVIQSPRHLIKEKRETATLKCYPIPRHDTVYWYQQGPGQDPQFLISFYEKMQSDKGSIPDRFSAQQFSDYHSELNMSSLELGDSALYFCASSLPPGGYTFGSGTRLTVV.

This clone was seen a single time. This rearrangement joins TRBV7-9 to TRBJ1-1, with unresolved D. This CDR3 comprises 15 residues. From germline, CDR1 is SEHNR and CDR2 FQNEAQ (reference sequence). Trimming cost V 5 bases and J 0 bases, with 13 bases left between them. DNA for the CDR3: TGTGCCAGCAGCATCTCCACTCCTTTGAACACTGAAGCTTTCTTT. This sequence encodes CASSISTPLNTEAFF.

This clone has only one observation. This sequence joins TRBV10-1 and TRBJ2-5, with 10 positions matching TRBD2. Germline V lookup: CDR1 WNHNN, CDR2 SYGVQD (reference sequence). The CDR3 loop spans 18 amino acids. V gave up 0 bases and J gave up 3 bases; unmatched junction bases: 10. The DNA of the CDR3 is TGCGCCAGCAGTGAGTCTTCCCCGGGACTAGCGCTTAAAGAGACCCAGTACTTC. Amino acids: CASSESSPGLALKETQYF.

V and J are TRBV7-2 and TRBJ2-3; 15 bases map to TRBD2. The trim removed 5 bases at V and 6 bases at J, leaving 9 bases unmatched. The CDR3 covers 17 residues. CDR1 is SGHTA, CDR2 FQGNSA, per germline. For the CDR3, the DNA is TGTGCCAGCAGCACCGGACTAGCGGGGGGGCCAACTGATACGCAGTATTTT. This sequence encodes CASSTGLAGGPTDTQYF.

The chain links TRBV5-1 to TRBJ1-1; TRBD1 is a possible D gene (6 bases). The V and J ends lost 4 bases and 7 bases respectively, with 14 bases between them. This CDR3 spans 13 amino acids. The germline gives CDR1 SGHRS, CDR2 YFSETQ. The CDR3 is CASSLGQGFEAFF. DNA for the CDR3: TGCGCCAGCAGCCTGGGGCAGGGGTTTGAAGCTTTCTTT. Full variable domain (outside the CDR3, taken from reference TRBV5-1 and TRBJ1-1): KAGVTQTPRYLIKTRGQQVTLSCSPISGHRSVSWYQQTPGQGLQFLFEYFSETQRNKGNFPGRFSGRQFSNSRSEMNVSTLELGDSALYLCASSLGQGFEAFFGQGTRLTVV.

CDR3 coding DNA: TGTGCCAGTAGTAATGGTTGGGACAGGGGGATCTCAGGGGCCAACGTCCTGACTTTC. Its translation is CASSNGWDRGISGANVLTF. The rearrangement joins TRBV19 to TRBJ2-6; 11 bases are a match to TRBD1. J lost 4 bases, V lost 4 bases, and 12 bases had no gene match. Per germline, CDR1 LNHDA and CDR2 SQIVND (reference sequence). The CDR3 is 19 residues long.

CDR3 protein: CASSDHYRGWNEKLFF. For the CDR3, the DNA is TGTGCCAGCAGTGACCACTACAGGGGTTGGAATGAAAAACTGTTTTTT. The genes are TRBV2 and TRBJ1-4; 7 positions agree with TRBD1. The CDR3 has 16 amino acids. With 3 bases clipped from V and 5 bases from J, the junction kept 9 bases outside the gene matches. Germline V gene data show CDR1 as SNHLY and CDR2 as FYNNEI. The full variable domain, completed using reference TRBV2 and TRBJ1-4, is EPEVTQTPSHQVTQMGQEVILRCVPISNHLYFYWYRQILGQKVEFLVSFYNNEISEKSEIFDDQFSVERPDGSNFTLKIRSTKLEDSAMYFCASSDHYRGWNEKLFFGSGTQLSVL.

In nucleotides, the CDR3 is TGTGCCAGCAGTCCAACCGGGGGTTACACCGGGGAGCTGTTTTTT. As protein: CASSPTGGYTGELFF. This chain connects TRBV11-3 to TRBJ2-2; maybe TRBD2 (6 bases). Germline V gene lookup returns CDR1 SGHNT and CDR2 YENEEA. V was trimmed by 6 bases and J by 3 bases, leaving 14 bases between them. The length of the CDR3 is 15 residues. The whole variable domain, filled in from reference TRBV11-3 and TRBJ2-2, reads EAGVVQSPRYKIIEKKQPVAFWCNPISGHNTLYWYLQNLGQGPELLIRYENEEAVDDSQLPKDRFSAERLKGVDSTLKIQPAELGDSAVYLCASSPTGGYTGELFFGEGSRLTVL.

This chain uses TRBV27 with TRBJ2-5, with a possible D match to TRBD1 (5 bases). The V gene's germline CDR1 is MNHEY and CDR2 SMNVEV (reference sequence). V lost 3 bases to trimming and J lost 8 bases, with 13 bases between them. This CDR3 spans 13 amino acids. CDR3 region: CASSLGQGSTQYF. The DNA for the CDR3 is TGTGCCAGCAGTTTGGGTCAGGGAAGTACCCAGTACTTC.

This clone turned up a few times. V and J are TRBV27 and TRBJ1-1; 7 positions match TRBD1. V lost 5 bases and J lost 4; bases outside the gene matches: 1. The CDR3 extends over 12 amino acids. Per germline, CDR1 MNHEY and CDR2 SMNVEV (reference sequence). CDR3 DNA sequence: TGTGCCAGCAGTCCAGGGGGCACTGAAGCTTTCTTT. Translating it yields CASSPGGTEAFF.

This clone is a singleton in its sample. The chain is built from TRBV29-1 and TRBJ2-1; 16 nucleotides match TRBD2. V lost 1 base, J lost 2 bases, and 2 bases stayed unmatched. Germline V CDR1 and CDR2: SQVTM, ANQGSEA. The CDR3 loop spans 17 amino acids. The CDR3 loop reads CSVEVGTSGGAYNEQFF. The CDR3 coding sequence is TGCAGCGTTGAAGTGGGGACTAGCGGGGGGGCCTACAATGAGCAGTTCTTC.

The V and J genes are TRBV10-3 and TRBJ2-1; 11 bases fit TRBD1. The ends lost 6 bases at V and 6 bases at J; junction bases unmatched: 4. Germline CDR1 ENHRY, CDR2 SYGVKD. The CDR3 spans 14 residues. CDR3 nucleotide sequence: TGTGCCATCAGAGGGACAGGGGGAGGCAATGAGCAGTTCTTC. Translated, it gives CAIRGTGGGNEQFF.

The chain couples TRBV7-9 to TRBJ1-4; D might be TRBD1 (5 bases). Germline V gene sequence: CDR1 SEHNR, CDR2 FQNEAQ (reference sequence). V was trimmed by 4 bases and J by 5 bases, leaving 14 bases between them. The CDR3 loop spans 15 amino acids. The CDR3 nucleotides are TGTGCCAGCAGCTCCTCCGGGGGAGTGAATGAAAAACTGTTTTTT. This sequence encodes CASSSSGGVNEKLFF. The variable domain in full, completed from reference TRBV7-9 and TRBJ1-4, reads DTGVSQNPRHKITKRGQNVTFRCDPISEHNRLYWYRQTLGQGPEFLTYFQNEAQLEKSRLLSDRFSAERPKGSFSTLEIQRTEQGDSAMYLCASSSSGGVNEKLFFGSGTQLSVL.

This clone has only one observation. The chain combines TRBV7-8 with TRBJ2-5; tentative D call: TRBD1 (5 bases). This CDR3 is built from 15 residues. Between the trimmed V and J ends, which lost 1 base and 1 base, there was a span of 10 bases. Looked up from germline, CDR1 is SGHVS and CDR2 is FQNEAQ. In DNA, the CDR3 is TGTGCCAGCAGCTTAGTGGGGCAGCCCCAAGAGACCCAGTACTTC. Its translation is CASSLVGQPQETQYF.

A single count supports this clone. The CDR3 DNA reads as TGCGCCAGCAGCTCAGGACAGGGTGTGACTGAAGCTTTCTTT. It yields the protein CASSSGQGVTEAFF. J is TRBJ1-1 and V is TRBV5-1; 8 bases line up with TRBD1. With V trimmed by 3 bases and J by 5 bases, 6 bases remained unmatched. The length of the CDR3 is 14 residues. In germline, CDR1 is SGHRS, CDR2 YFSETQ.

This chain connects TRBV3-1 (or the pseudogene TRBV3-2) to TRBJ1-2; unclear D gene. The CDR3 is 14 residues long. From germline, CDR1 is LGHDT and CDR2 YNNKEL (reference sequence). V lost 0 bases, J lost 8 bases, and 13 bases lay in between. The chain's CDR3 is CASSQDRGSGGYTF. The CDR3, as DNA: TGTGCCAGCAGCCAAGATCGGGGTTCGGGAGGCTACACCTTC.

The chain uses TRBV6-2 or TRBV6-3 and TRBJ1-3, with 9 bases that match TRBD1. Germline V CDR1 and CDR2: MNHEY, SVGEGT. This CDR3 is built from 19 residues. Losses at the gene ends were 2 bases for V and 2 bases for J; bases not matched to a gene: 13. The DNA of the CDR3 is TGTGCCAGCAGTTACGGAGTTTGGAGGAGGGACAGGGCTGGAAACACCATATATTTT. Its translation: CASSYGVWRRDRAGNTIYF.